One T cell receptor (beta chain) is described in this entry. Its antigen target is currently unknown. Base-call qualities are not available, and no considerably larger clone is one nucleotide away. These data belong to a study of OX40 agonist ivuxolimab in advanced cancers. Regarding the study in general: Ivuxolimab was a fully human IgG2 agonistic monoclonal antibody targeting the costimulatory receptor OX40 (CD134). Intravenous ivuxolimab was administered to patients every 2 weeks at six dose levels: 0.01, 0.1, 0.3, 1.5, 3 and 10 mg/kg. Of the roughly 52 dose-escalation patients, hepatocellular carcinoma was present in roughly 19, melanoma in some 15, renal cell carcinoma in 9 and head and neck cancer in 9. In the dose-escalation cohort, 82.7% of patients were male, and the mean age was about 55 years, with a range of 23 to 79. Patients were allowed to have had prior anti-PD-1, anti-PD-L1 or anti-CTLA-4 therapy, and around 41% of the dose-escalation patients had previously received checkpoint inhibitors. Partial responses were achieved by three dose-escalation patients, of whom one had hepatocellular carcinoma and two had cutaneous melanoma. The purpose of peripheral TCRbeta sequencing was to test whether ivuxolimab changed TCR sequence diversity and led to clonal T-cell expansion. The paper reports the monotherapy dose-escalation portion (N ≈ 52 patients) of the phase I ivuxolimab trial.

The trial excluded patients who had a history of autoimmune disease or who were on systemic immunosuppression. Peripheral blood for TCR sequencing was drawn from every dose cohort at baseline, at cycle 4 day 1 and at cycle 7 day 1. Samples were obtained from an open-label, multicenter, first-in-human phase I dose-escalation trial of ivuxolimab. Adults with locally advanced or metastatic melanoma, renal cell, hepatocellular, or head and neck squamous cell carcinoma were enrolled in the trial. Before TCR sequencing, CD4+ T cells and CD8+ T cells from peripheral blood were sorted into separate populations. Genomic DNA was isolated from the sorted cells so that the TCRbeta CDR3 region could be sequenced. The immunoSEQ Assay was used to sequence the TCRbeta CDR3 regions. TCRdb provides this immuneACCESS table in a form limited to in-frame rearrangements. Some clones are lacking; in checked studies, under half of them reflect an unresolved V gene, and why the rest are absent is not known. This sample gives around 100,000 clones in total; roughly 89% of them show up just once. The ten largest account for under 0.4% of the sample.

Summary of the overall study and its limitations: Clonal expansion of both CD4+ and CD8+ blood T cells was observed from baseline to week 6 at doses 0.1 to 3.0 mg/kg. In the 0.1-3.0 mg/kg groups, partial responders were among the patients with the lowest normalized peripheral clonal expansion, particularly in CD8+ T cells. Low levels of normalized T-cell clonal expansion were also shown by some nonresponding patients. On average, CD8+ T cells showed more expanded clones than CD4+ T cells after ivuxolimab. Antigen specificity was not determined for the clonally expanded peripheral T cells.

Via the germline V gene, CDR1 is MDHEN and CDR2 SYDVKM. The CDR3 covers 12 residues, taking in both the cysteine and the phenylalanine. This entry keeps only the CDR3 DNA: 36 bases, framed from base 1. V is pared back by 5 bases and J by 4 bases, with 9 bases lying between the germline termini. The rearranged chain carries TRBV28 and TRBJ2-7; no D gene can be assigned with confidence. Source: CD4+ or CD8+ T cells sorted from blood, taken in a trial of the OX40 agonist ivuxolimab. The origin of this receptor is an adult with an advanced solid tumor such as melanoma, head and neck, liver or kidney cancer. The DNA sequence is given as TGTGCCAGCAGTACCGCAGAGTACGAGCAGTACTTC. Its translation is CASSTAEYEQYF.